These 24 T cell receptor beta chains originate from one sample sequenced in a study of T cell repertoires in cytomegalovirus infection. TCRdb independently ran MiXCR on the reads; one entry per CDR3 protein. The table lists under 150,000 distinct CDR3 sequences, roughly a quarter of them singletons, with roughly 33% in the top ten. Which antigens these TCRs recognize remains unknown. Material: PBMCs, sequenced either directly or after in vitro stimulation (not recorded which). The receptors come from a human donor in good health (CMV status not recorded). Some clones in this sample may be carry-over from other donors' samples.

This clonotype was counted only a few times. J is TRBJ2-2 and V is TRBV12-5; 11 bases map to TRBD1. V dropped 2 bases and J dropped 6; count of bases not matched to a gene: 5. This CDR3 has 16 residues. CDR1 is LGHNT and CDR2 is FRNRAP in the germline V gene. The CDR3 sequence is CASGLILDRGPGELFF. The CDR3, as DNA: TGTGCTAGTGGTTTGATACTGGACAGGGGGCCCGGGGAGCTGTTTTTT.

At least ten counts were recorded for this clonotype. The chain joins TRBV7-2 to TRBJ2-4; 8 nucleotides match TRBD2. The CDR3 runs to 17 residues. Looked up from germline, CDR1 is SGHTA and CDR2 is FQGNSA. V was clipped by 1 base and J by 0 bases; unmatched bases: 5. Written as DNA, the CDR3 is TGTGCCAGCAGCTTAGAGAGCGGGAGACTAGCCAAAAACATTCAGTACTTC. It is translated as CASSLESGRLAKNIQYF.

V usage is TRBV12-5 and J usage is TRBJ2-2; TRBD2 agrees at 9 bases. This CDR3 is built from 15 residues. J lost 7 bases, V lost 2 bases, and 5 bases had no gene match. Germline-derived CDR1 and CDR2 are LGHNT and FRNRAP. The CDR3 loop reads CASGLIAGANGELFF. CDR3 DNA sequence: TGTGCTAGTGGTTTGATAGCGGGAGCTAACGGGGAGCTGTTTTTT.

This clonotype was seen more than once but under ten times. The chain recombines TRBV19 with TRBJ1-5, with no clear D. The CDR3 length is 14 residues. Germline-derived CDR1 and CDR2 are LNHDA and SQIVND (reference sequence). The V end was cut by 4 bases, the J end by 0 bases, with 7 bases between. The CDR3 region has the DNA TGTGCCAGTAGTACAGAGGGTAGCAATCAGCCCCAGCATTTT. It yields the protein CASSTEGSNQPQHF.

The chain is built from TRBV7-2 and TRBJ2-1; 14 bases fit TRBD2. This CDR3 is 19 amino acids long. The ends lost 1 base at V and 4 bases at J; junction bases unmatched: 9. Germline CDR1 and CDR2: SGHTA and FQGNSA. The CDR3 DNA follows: TGTGCCAGCAGCTTAGGACTAGCGGGAGGGCCCCACCATTACAATGAGCAGTTCTTC. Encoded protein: CASSLGLAGGPHHYNEQFF.

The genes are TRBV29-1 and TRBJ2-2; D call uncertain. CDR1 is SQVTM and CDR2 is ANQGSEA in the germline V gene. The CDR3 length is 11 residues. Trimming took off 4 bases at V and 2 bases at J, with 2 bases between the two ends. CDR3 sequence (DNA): TGCAGCGTTGCTAACACCGGGGAGCTGTTTTTT. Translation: CSVANTGELFF.

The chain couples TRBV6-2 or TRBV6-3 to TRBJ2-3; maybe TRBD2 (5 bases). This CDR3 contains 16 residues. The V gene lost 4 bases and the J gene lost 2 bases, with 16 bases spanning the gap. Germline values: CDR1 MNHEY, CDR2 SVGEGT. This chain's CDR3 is CASSSREHLITDTQYF. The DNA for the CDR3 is TGTGCCAGCAGTTCCCGGGAACATCTTATCACAGATACGCAGTATTTT.

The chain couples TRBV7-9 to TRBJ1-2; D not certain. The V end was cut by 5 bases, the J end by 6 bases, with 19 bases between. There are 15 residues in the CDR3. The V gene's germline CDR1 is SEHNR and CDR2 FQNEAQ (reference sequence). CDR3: CASSEKAQEGNGYTF. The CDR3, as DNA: TGTGCCAGCAGCGAAAAAGCCCAAGAGGGTAATGGCTACACCTTC.

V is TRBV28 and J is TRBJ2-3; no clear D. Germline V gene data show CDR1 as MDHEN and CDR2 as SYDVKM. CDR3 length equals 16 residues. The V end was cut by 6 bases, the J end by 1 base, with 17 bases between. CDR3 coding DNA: TGTGCCAGCAGCCAAGACCCGCTGGTGGGCACAGATACGCAGTATTTT. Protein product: CASSQDPLVGTDTQYF.

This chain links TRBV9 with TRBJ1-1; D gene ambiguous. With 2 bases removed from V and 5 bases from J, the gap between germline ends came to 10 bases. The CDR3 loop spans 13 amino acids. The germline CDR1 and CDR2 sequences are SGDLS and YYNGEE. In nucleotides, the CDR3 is TGTGCCAGCAGCGTCGAAACAAGGACTGAAGCTTTCTTT. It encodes CASSVETRTEAFF. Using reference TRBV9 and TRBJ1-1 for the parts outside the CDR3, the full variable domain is DSGVTQTPKHLITATGQRVTLRCSPRSGDLSVYWYQQSLDQGLQFLIQYYNGEERAKGNILERFSAQQFPDLHSELNLSSLELGDSALYFCASSVETRTEAFFGQGTRLTVV.

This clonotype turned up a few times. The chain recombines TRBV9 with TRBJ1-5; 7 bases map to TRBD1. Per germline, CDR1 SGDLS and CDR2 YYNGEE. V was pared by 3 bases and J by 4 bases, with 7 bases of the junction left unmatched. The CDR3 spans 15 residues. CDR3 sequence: CASSETGDPNQPQHF. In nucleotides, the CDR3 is TGTGCCAGCAGCGAAACAGGGGACCCGAATCAGCCCCAGCATTTT.

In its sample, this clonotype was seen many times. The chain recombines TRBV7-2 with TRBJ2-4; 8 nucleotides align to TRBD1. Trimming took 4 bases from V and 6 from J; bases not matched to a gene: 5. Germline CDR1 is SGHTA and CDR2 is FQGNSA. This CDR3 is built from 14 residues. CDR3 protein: CASSYPGQANIQYF. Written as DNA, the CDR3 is TGTGCCAGCAGCTACCCGGGACAGGCAAACATTCAGTACTTC.

CDR3 protein: CASSWGTISAGGTGEQFF. DNA of the CDR3: TGTGCCAGCAGCTGGGGAACGATTAGTGCGGGGGGCACAGGGGAGCAGTTCTTC. The rearrangement links TRBV5-4 to TRBJ2-1, with 8 nucleotides matching TRBD2. The ends lost 3 bases at V and 10 bases at J; junction bases unmatched: 21. The CDR3 contains 18 residues. Germline CDR1 and CDR2: SGHNT and YYREEE (reference sequence).

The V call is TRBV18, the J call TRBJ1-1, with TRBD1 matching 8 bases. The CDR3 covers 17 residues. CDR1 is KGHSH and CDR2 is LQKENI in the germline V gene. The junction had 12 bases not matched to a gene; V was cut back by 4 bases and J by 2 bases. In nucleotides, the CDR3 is TGTGCCAGCTCACTACAGATCAGGGGGCTGAGTAACACTGAAGCTTTCTTT. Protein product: CASSLQIRGLSNTEAFF.

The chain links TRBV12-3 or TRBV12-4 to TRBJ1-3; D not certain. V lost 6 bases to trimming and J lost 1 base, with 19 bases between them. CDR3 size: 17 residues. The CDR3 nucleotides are TGTGCCAGCAGACTAAACGGACTGTCAAGTTCTGGAAACACCATATATTTT. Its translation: CASRLNGLSSSGNTIYF.

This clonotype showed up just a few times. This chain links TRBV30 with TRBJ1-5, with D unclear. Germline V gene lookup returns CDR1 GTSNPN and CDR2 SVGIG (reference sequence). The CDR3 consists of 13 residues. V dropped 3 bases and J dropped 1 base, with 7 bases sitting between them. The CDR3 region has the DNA TGTGCCTGGAGCGAAGGGAGCAATCAGCCCCAGCATTTT. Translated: CAWSEGSNQPQHF.

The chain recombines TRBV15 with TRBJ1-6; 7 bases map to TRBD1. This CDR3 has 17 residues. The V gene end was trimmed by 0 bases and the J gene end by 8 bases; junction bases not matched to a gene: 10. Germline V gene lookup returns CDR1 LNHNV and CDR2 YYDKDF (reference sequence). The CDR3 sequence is CATSRDGRGMKDSPLHF. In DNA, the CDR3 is TGTGCCACCAGCAGAGATGGCAGGGGGATGAAAGATTCACCCCTCCACTTT.

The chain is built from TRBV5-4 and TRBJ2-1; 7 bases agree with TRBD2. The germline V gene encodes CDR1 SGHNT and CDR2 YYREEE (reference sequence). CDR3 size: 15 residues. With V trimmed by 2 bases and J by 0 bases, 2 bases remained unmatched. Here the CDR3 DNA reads TGTGCCAGCAGCTTAAGCGGGGTCTCCTACAATGAGCAGTTCTTC. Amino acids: CASSLSGVSYNEQFF.

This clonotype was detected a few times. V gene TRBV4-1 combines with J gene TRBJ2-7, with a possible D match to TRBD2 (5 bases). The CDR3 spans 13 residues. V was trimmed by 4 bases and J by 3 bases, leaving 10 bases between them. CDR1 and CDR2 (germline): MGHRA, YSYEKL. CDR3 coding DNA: TGCGCCAGCAGCCCCCGGGAATTCTACGAGCAGTACTTC. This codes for CASSPREFYEQYF.

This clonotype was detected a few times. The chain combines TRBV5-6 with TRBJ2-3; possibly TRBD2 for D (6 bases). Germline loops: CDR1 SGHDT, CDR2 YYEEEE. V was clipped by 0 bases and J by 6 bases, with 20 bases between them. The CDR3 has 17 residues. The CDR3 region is CASSLVVAEITTDTQYF. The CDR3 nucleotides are TGTGCCAGCAGCTTGGTTGTAGCGGAGATTACCACGGATACGCAGTATTTT.

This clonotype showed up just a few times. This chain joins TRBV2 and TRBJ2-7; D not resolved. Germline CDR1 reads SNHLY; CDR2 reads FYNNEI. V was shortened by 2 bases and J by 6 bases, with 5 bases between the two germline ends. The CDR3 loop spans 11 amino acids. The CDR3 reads CASSEPGEQYV. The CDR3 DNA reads TGTGCCAGCAGTGAACCGGGCGAGCAGTACGTC.

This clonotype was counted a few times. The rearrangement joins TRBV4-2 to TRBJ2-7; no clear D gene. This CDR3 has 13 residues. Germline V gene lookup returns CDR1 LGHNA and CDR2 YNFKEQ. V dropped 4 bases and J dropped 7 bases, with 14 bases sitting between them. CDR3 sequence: CASSPTPGLEQYF. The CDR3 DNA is TGTGCCAGCAGCCCCACCCCGGGCTTAGAGCAGTACTTC.

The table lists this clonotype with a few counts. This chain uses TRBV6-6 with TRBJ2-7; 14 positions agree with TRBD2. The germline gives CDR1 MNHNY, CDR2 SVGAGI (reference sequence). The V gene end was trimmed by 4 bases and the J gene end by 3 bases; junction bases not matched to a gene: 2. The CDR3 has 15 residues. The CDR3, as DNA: TGTGCCAGCAGTTGGGGACTAGCGGGAGACTACGAGCAGTACTTC. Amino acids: CASSWGLAGDYEQYF.

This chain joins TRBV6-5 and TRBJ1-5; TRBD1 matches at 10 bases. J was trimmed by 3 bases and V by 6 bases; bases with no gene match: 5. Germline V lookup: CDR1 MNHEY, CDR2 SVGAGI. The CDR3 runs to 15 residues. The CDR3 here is CASSRGQGLNQPQHF. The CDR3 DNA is TGTGCCAGCAGCCGGGGACAGGGGCTCAATCAGCCCCAGCATTTT.